A single T cell receptor (beta chain) is shown here with its context. Its antigen remains unidentified. V lost 7 bases and J lost 6; bases outside the gene matches: 12. The CDR3 extends over 14 amino acids. CDR1 LNHDA and CDR2 SQIVND come from the germline V gene (reference sequence). This record belongs to a study of cytomegalovirus exposure and HLA in healthy donors. Looking at the study overall: The roughly 700 first-cohort repertoires and the 110 or so validation repertoires shared the same platform, a later analysis reported. Study-wide results and limits: The majority of TCR sequences were rare, yet some public TCRs appeared in many donors.

This table comes from immunoSEQ multiplex PCR, and its TCRdb copy is limited to in-frame clones, with some not included. The sample has over 110,000 clones, around 85% seen once. The source of this sequence is a man aged 18 to 29 in good health and CMV-seronegative. Sequences were obtained from PBMCs. The chain is built from TRBV19 and TRBJ2-7; 7 bases are shared with TRBD2. CDR3 amino acids: CASKHGGEASEQYF. CDR3 bases: TGTGCCAGTAAGCATGGGGGGGAGGCGTCCGAGCAGTACTTC.